The rows below give T cell receptor beta chains drawn from one sample of a study of T cell responses to AZD1222 COVID-19 vaccine. Assay: immunoSEQ multiplex PCR; the TCRdb copy retains only in-frame clones and omits some. The data show under 170,000 clones, with more than 85% seen just once and 3.3% held by the top ten. The input for sequencing was peripheral blood, taken 28 days after the second AZD1222 dose. The source of these receptors is an adult who received the AZD1222 COVID-19 vaccine. Both conserved end residues are part of each CDR3. A D gene is named only where the DNA matches it firmly. Some rows have no size entry. The others give once, few or many, or a class for an expanded clone.

j_call v_call clone_size d_call cdr3_aa cdr3_nt
TRBJ1-1 TRBV2 NA NA CASSPGTPLFAEAFF TGTGCCAGCAGTCCCGGGACACCCTTGTTCGCTGAAGCTTTCTTT
TRBJ2-1 TRBV7-8 NA TRBD2 CASRVREGYNEQFF TGTGCCAGCAGGGTTCGGGAGGGCTACAATGAGCAGTTCTTC
TRBJ2-6 TRBV13 NA NA CASSRPGLTLSGANVLTF TGTGCCAGCAGCCGACCAGGGCTAACTCTCTCTGGGGCCAACGTCCTGACTTTC
TRBJ1-2 TRBV28 few TRBD1 CASSFRTGGPYGYTF TGTGCCAGCAGTTTCCGGACAGGGGGCCCCTATGGCTACACCTTC
TRBJ2-3 TRBV6-5 NA NA CASSQALSLDDTQYF TGTGCCAGCAGTCAGGCCCTTTCACTCGACGATACGCAGTATTTT
TRBJ1-3 TRBV5-1 NA NA CSSSPSPGTPDVFIKSSGNTIYF TGCTCCAGCAGCCCGAGCCCAGGGACACCAGACGTCTTCATAAAGAGCTCTGGAAACACCATATATTTT
TRBJ2-5 TRBV6-1 NA TRBD2 CASSELESSGGEEETQYF TGTGCCAGCAGTGAACTGGAATCTAGCGGGGGAGAAGAGGAGACCCAGTACTTC
TRBJ2-1 TRBV25-1 NA NA CASSLSLGLEQFF TGTGCCAGCAGTTTATCCCTGGGCCTAGAGCAGTTCTTC
TRBJ1-6 TRBV4-3 NA NA CASSQELSGTNNSPLHF TGCGCCAGCAGCCAAGAATTGTCAGGGACGAATAATTCACCCCTCCACTTT
TRBJ2-1 TRBV19 once NA CASRSTGRGSSYNEQFF TGTGCCAGCAGGAGCACGGGGAGGGGGAGCTCCTACAATGAGCAGTTCTTC
TRBJ2-1 TRBV14 NA TRBD2 CASSQTPAGAFEQFF TGTGCCAGCAGCCAAACCCCAGCGGGAGCTTTTGAGCAGTTCTTC
TRBJ2-3 TRBV16 NA TRBD2 CASSEREDTQYF TGTGCCAGCAGCGAGCGGGAAGATACGCAGTATTTT
TRBJ1-1 TRBV4-1 NA TRBD1 CASSPGQQNTEAFF TGCGCCAGCAGCCCGGGACAGCAGAACACTGAAGCTTTCTTT
TRBJ2-1 TRBV3-1/TRBV3-2 once NA CASSQWGGSSYNEQFF TGTGCCAGCAGCCAGTGGGGGGGCAGTTCCTACAATGAGCAGTTCTTC
TRBJ2-5 TRBV10-1 NA NA CASSDQGRFGETQYF TGCGCCAGCAGTGACCAGGGCCGTTTTGGGGAGACCCAGTACTTC
TRBJ2-7 TRBV3-1/TRBV3-2 NA NA CASSHRDTVYEQYF TGTGCCAGCAGCCACCGGGACACTGTCTACGAGCAGTACTTC
TRBJ2-1 TRBV10-3 NA TRBD1 CAISEGTGGFEQFF TGTGCCATCAGTGAGGGGACAGGGGGCTTTGAGCAGTTCTTC
TRBJ2-3 TRBV2 NA NA CASSESTDTQYF TGTGCCAGCTCAGAGAGCACAGATACGCAGTATTTT
TRBJ2-7 TRBV11-2 NA TRBD2 CASSGGGFYEQYF TGTGCCAGCAGCGGGGGGGGATTCTACGAGCAGTACTTC
TRBJ1-2 TRBV28 NA NA CASSLAGDIYGYTF TGTGCCAGCAGTTTAGCAGGGGACATCTATGGCTACACCTTC
TRBJ1-2 TRBV5-1 NA NA CASSENREAYGYTF TGCGCCAGCAGCGAAAACAGGGAAGCCTATGGCTACACCTTC
TRBJ2-7 TRBV7-9 NA TRBD1 CAITIETGVPYEQYF TGTGCCATCACCATCGAGACAGGGGTTCCGTACGAGCAGTACTTC